Listed below are T cell receptor beta chains from one sample, sequenced in a study of T-cell reconstitution after alpha-beta-depleted transplantation in children. TCRdb ran MiXCR on the PCR reads and lists one entry per CDR3 protein. The repertoire includes 200,000 to 250,000 distinct CDR3 sequences, just under 8.5% of them detected once, and 5% to 7% sits in the top ten. Sequenced material: PBMCs, mostly from graft donor cells, taken 180 days after TCRalphabeta/CD19-depleted stem cell transplant. All receptors come from a male patient younger than 18 who had a stem cell transplant for acute lymphoblastic leukemia, so the T cells may come from the graft donor. Each CDR3 is given with its conserved first and last residue. The D gene is left open where the match is weak. Part of the rows lack a size; the others show once, few, many or a class for expanded clones.

. many TRBJ1-4 TRBV6-2/TRBV6-3 TGTGCCAGCAGCCCCCGGACACCGCCTGGTGAAAAACTGTTTTTT CASSPRTPPGEKLFF
. many TRBJ2-3 TRBV29-1 TGCAGCGTTGGAAGGGTAGATACGCAGTATTTT CSVGRVDTQYF
TRBD1 many TRBJ1-4 TRBV7-3 TGTGCCAGCAACCTTTCATCGGACAGGCGGAATGAAAAACTGTTTTTT CASNLSSDRRNEKLFF
. many TRBJ2-1 TRBV20-1 TGCAGTGCTCGTCCGAGCTCCTACAATGAGCAGTTCTTC CSARPSSYNEQFF
. many TRBJ2-7 TRBV7-6 TGTGCCAGCAGCTTAGTAGGGGGGAGTTTAAGCTACGAGCAGTACTTC CASSLVGGSLSYEQYF
TRBD1 many TRBJ2-3 TRBV3-1 TGTGCCAGCAGCCCCAGATCAGGGGGCAGCACAGATACGCAGTATTTT CASSPRSGGSTDTQYF
TRBD1 . TRBJ2-1 TRBV19 TGTGCCAGTAGTCAAACCCCAGGGGGCTACAATGAGCAGTTCTTC CASSQTPGGYNEQFF
. . TRBJ2-1 TRBV2 TGTGCCATAGTGGGGGCTAGCTTTTACAATGAGCAGTTCTTC CAIVGASFYNEQFF
TRBD1 many TRBJ1-2 TRBV6-2/TRBV6-3 TGTGCCAGCAGCAATTCGGACAGGCTCTATGGCTACACCTTC CASSNSDRLYGYTF
. many TRBJ1-1 TRBV5-1 TGCGCCAGCAGCTTGGCCTCAGGGAGGGTCACTGAAGCTTTCTTT CASSLASGRVTEAFF
. many TRBJ2-3 TRBV4-1 TGCGCCAGCAGCCAGACGGGACTGAGCACAGATACGCAGTATTTT CASSQTGLSTDTQYF
. many TRBJ2-7 TRBV9 TGTGCCAGCAGCGTAGGATCCGGGGGCCAGCCCCACGAGCAGTACTTC CASSVGSGGQPHEQYF
. many TRBJ2-5 TRBV10-3 TGTGCCGCCGGGTCTCTGCGAGAGACCCAGTACTTC CAAGSLRETQYF
TRBD2 many TRBJ2-1 TRBV7-7 TGTGCTAGCAGCTTGGGACTAGCGCCTTACAATGAGCAGTTCTTC CASSLGLAPYNEQFF
TRBD1 many TRBJ1-5 TRBV5-1 TGCGCCAGCAGCTCTGAGGGACAGGGAGGGCAGCCCCAGCATTTT CASSSEGQGGQPQHF
. few TRBJ1-1 TRBV7-9 TGTGCCAGCAGCTTAAGACGAGAAGAGGAAGCTTTCTTT CASSLRREEEAFF
. . TRBJ2-3 TRBV19 TGTGCCAGTAGTATAAGGGGGGCGGGAGATACGCAGTATTTT CASSIRGAGDTQYF
. many TRBJ1-5 TRBV6-6 TGTGCCAGCCAGGGGTTGAACAATCAGCCCCAGCATTTT CASQGLNNQPQHF
. many TRBJ1-2 TRBV20-1 TGCAGTGCTAGAGATTGGGGGTCGGAGGGCTACACCTTC CSARDWGSEGYTF
. few TRBJ2-2 TRBV6-1 TGTGCCAGCTGGGACTTCACCGGGGAGCTGTTTTTT CASWDFTGELFF
TRBD1 many TRBJ1-6 TRBV11-1 TGTGCCAGCAGCTCACCCTACGACCGGGACAGGGCCAATTCACCCCTCCACTTT CASSSPYDRDRANSPLHF
. many TRBJ2-3 TRBV7-9 TGTGCCAGCAGCTTAGTCCCAACGAGCACAGATACGCAGTATTTT CASSLVPTSTDTQYF
TRBD1 many TRBJ1-2 TRBV4-3 TGCGCCAGCAGCCCCGGGACAGACCTCTATGGTGGCTACACCTTC CASSPGTDLYGGYTF